This T cell receptor beta chain is from a study of T cell responses to AZD1222 COVID-19 vaccine. At the level of the study: The study pooled second doses at about 4 or about 12 weeks.

Generated by immunoSEQ multiplex PCR, the TCRdb table keeps only in-frame clones and is missing some. The sample lists fewer than 130,000 clones; 90% to 95% were seen once. Whole-study findings and limits: The reported proportion of spike-specific TCRs targeting unmutated variant regions was nearly half. Clonal diversity was possibly underestimated, and white British individuals and females predominated among donors. Among AZD1222 vaccinees, only five or six were seropositive at baseline.

Details on this clone: Its antigen is undetermined.

CDR3 length: 15 residues. Germline V CDR1 and CDR2: SGHRS, YFSETQ. Losses at the gene ends were 0 bases for V and 8 bases for J; bases not matched to a gene: 7. This receptor was identified in an adult in good health. Sequenced material: peripheral blood, taken on day 0 of AZD1222 vaccination. This sequence joins TRBV5-1 and TRBJ2-3, with TRBD1 identical over 9 bases. CDR3 sequence reads: CASSLGSDRGGTQYF. The CDR3 nucleotides are TGCGCCAGCAGCTTGGGGTCTGACAGGGGGGGTACGCAGTATTTT.